This TCR beta chain was profiled in a study of shared clonotypes between healthy human individuals (dated by TCRdb to 2018 to 2020). At the level of the whole study: The cohort included a few men and a couple of women between 18 and 49 years of age. Libraries were prepared and TCR repertoires were sequenced by different laboratories using diverse techniques, in order to increase sequencing depth and limit assay-specific biases. Blood TCR repertoires of a handful of healthy adults were deeply sequenced to estimate repertoire size and the extent of clonotype sharing between individuals. Leukapheresis yielded between about 0.94 and 10 billion PBMCs per donor. For each donor, three plates each were used for CD4 naive and CD4 memory, two plates were used for CD8 naive, and one plate was used for CD8 memory. Broad study findings and their caveats: Across several donors, around 5.4% of naive CD4, approximately 4% of naive CD8, about 2.3% of memory CD4, and under 0.45% of memory CD8 clonotypes were shared. Sampling was restricted to blood, and TCR repertoires in tissue are likely to differ from TCR repertoires in blood. Rarefaction of sorted-subset datasets indicated incomplete sequencing despite the large sequencing depth. The genetic and exposure-history diversity represented was limited by the small number of donors. Naive subsets generally had larger estimated clonotype richness than memory subsets did. Compared with non-shared clonotypes, clonotypes shared by all four sorted-subset donors had higher generation probabilities. Pairwise subsampling led to the expectation that sequencing depth would affect the degree of clonotype sharing among donors.

A word on this clone: It lacks a known antigen. Per-base quality was not reported, and no clone a single base away is much larger than it.

Using the deep immunoSEQ assay, TCR CDR3 regions were amplified from genomic DNA by multiplex PCR. Extracted genomic DNA from each cell subset was distributed evenly across all wells of several immunoSEQ 96-well plates, and each plate was treated as a replicate. Each replicate PCR for sorted subsets received around 210 ng genomic DNA, equal to tens of thousands of T cell genomes. Purified libraries were measured with a Qubit 3.0 fluorometer, size-checked on a Bioanalyzer 2100, and measured again with the KAPA Library Quantification kit. A separate single-read 150-cycle Illumina NextSeq 550 flow cell was used to sequence each immunoSEQ 96-well plate. The authors' analysis ran thus. Because the immunoSEQ output held only junctional sequences and lacked quality scores, the filtering could not match the filtering applied to full-length reads. Sequences were annotated with PyIR, a Python wrapper for IgBLAST v1.9, using IMGT germline references to assign V/J genes and CDR3. Reads were removed for weak V/J assignments (E-value above 1e-6), missing CDR3, stop codons, out-of-frame junctions, or ambiguous translated residues. A V3J clonotype was defined by an identical inferred V gene, J gene, and CDR3 amino acid sequence. The percentage overlap between two repertoires was calculated by dividing the number of shared unique clonotypes by the size of the smaller repertoire. Repertoire richness was assessed with RTK rarefaction, the Chao1 estimator, and Recon v2.1 estimates of unobserved clonotypes. Generation probabilities for all TCRbeta clonotypes obtained by the gDNA method from a handful of donors were computed using OLGA. The clones in this table, taken by TCRdb from immuneACCESS, are in-frame only. Not every clone is retained; where verified, under half of the shortfall comes from an unresolved V gene, and the cause of the rest is unknown. The V and J calls and clone size come from that table; D and trimming were worked out from the DNA. In all, the sample holds about 2 million clones, and roughly 94% of those were seen once. The biggest ten clones account for 0.1% to 0.15% of the sample.

The donors were healthy, HIV-negative adults who had no recently reported acute infections or vaccinations. All donors were Caucasian adults living in Nashville, Tennessee, USA. CD4+ T cells were enriched through magnetic negative selection, after which naive cells were positively selected on CD45RA and the remaining negative fraction served as the memory subset. Blood was obtained by leukapheresis, after which PBMCs were separated by Ficoll-Histopaque density gradient centrifugation and cryopreserved in liquid nitrogen vapor phase. Analytical flow cytometry was used to check the purity and quantity of every magnetically sorted T cell population. From each sorted fraction, genomic DNA was isolated and quantified by UV absorbance on a Nanodrop 2000c. Deletion took 3 bases off V and 4 bases off J, with a span of 16 bases between the germline ends. The CDR3 runs 15 residues from the cysteine to the phenylalanine. CDR3 DNA only is kept here, 45 bases in frame from base 1. CDR1 and CDR2, looked up from the germline V gene, are SQVTM and ANQGSEA.

The specimen sequenced was naive CD4+ T cells sorted from blood. The cell subset or site label of this sample denotes: CD45RA+ positively selected. The source is a man between 18 and 29 years old in good health. The chain is assembled from TRBV29-1 and TRBJ1-3, with TRBD1 tentatively as D gene (5 bases match). Read as DNA, the sequence is TGCAGCGTTGAGAGAGTTGCAGGGTCGGGAAACACCATATATTTT. This gives the protein CSVERVAGSGNTIYF. Here the CDR3 is joined to the reference TRBV29-1 and TRBJ1-3 genes, and the full variable domain is: SAVISQKPSRDICQRGTSLTIQCQVDSQVTMMFWYRQQPGQSLTLIATANQGSEATYESGFVIDKFPISRPNLTFSTLTVSNMSPEDSSIYLCSVERVAGSGNTIYFGEGSWLTVV.